This T cell receptor beta chain originates from a study of blood T cell repertoires in COVID-19. The wider study: Samples taken during acute and convalescent COVID-19 were collected in the United States, Italy and Spain.

The germline V gene has CDR1 SEHNR and CDR2 FQNEAQ (reference sequence). The V gene end was trimmed by 7 bases and the J gene end by 4 bases; junction bases not matched to a gene: 9. This CDR3 comprises 14 residues. As processed by the authors: Quantification of nucleated cells was approximated via reference gene primer amplification. Sequencing used immunoSEQ multiplex PCR; TCRdb keeps in-frame clones, though not all of them. That table furnishes V, J and clone size, whereas the DNA furnished D and trimming. The data show approximately 63,000 clones, roughly three quarters seen once. Specimen: peripheral blood. V is TRBV7-9 and J is TRBJ2-5; TRBD1 aligns across 7 bases. The source is a woman in her 70s with acute or convalescent COVID-19. As DNA, the CDR3 is TGTGCCAGCAATGATGTAAGGGGGCGAGAGACCCAGTACTTC. Its translation is CASNDVRGRETQYF.